This TCR beta chain came from a study of blood T cells in healthy people across ages. Then a second PCR, running about 7 to 11 cycles, was carried out with a sample-barcoded 5' primer and a J-beta primer mix. Each cDNA molecule received a tag from a template-switch adaptor that had 12 random nucleotides. A minimum of 2.5 million CDR3-containing paired-end reads was obtained for each sample. TCRdb re-derived calls from the 5' RACE reads in MiXCR, one entry per CDR3 protein. This sample has 950,000 to 1,200,000 distinct CDR3 sequences, with roughly two fifths found just once. Per the germline V gene, CDR1 is LNHNV and CDR2 is YYDKDF (reference sequence). There are 17 residues in the CDR3. The ends lost 1 base at V and 0 bases at J; junction bases unmatched: 5.

J is TRBJ2-2 and V is TRBV15; 7 bases are a match to TRBD1. The sequence was collected from a man aged 18 to 35 in good health. Material: blood. CDR3 sequence reads: CATSRVKTGTNTGELFF. The DNA of the CDR3 is TGTGCCACCAGCAGAGTAAAGACAGGGACGAACACCGGGGAGCTGTTTTTT.